Detailed here is one T cell receptor beta chain. Antigen specificity is unknown. The data were taken from a study of graft-versus-host responses after intestinal transplantation. At the level of the study: Recipients were given multivisceral, liver-intestinal, or isolated intestinal transplants.

Germline assignment: CDR1 SGHVS and CDR2 FNYEAQ. With V trimmed by 0 bases and J by 5 bases, 20 bases remained unmatched. The CDR3 has 21 residues. Profiled with immunoSEQ multiplex PCR; TCRdb holds only in-frame clones, not every one. The table includes tens of thousands of clones, 90% to 95% detected once. General study findings and limits: In recipient marrow, GvH clones were found, and some appeared first in ileum or blood. With peak circulating GvH clone levels came an association with early post-transplant HvG declines.

The sequencing here drew on unstimulated CD8+ T cells sorted from spleen or lymph node cells, taken before intestinal transplant. The genes are TRBV7-6 and TRBJ1-2, with 11 bases matching TRBD1. The receptor was isolated from a human donor who received an intestinal transplant. The CDR3 region is CASSLATNPVPGQGVEYGYTF. In DNA form, the CDR3 reads TGTGCCAGCAGCTTAGCGACAAACCCGGTACCGGGACAGGGGGTGGAGTATGGCTACACCTTC. Filled out from reference TRBV7-6 and TRBJ1-2, the complete variable domain reads GAGVSQSPRYKVTKRGQDVALRCDPISGHVSLYWYRQALGQGPEFLTYFNYEAQQDKSGLPNDRFSAERPEGSISTLTIQRTEQRDSAMYRCASSLATNPVPGQGVEYGYTFGSGTRLTVV.